Each of the 18 T cell receptor beta chains below was sequenced from the same sample in a study of shared clonotypes between healthy human individuals. The table came from immunoSEQ multiplex PCR; TCRdb's copy has only in-frame clones and leaves some out. The sample lists about 1.1 million clones; approximately 78% were seen once. The material sequenced was memory CD4+ T cells from PBMCs. As to subset: CD45RA-negative fraction. The receptors were gathered from a man between 18 and 35 years old in good health. Some clones in this sample may be carry-over from other donors' samples.

J is TRBJ1-2 and V is TRBV6-6; D possibly corresponds to TRBD1 (6 bases). CDR1 and CDR2 (germline): MNHNY, SVGAGI (reference sequence). The CDR3 loop spans 13 amino acids. V lost 5 bases and J 6 bases, leaving 13 bases between the germline ends. CDR3: CASSKQGQDGYTF. DNA of the CDR3: TGTGCCAGCAGTAAACAGGGTCAGGATGGCTACACCTTC.

This chain uses TRBV5-4 with TRBJ2-2, with D perhaps matching TRBD2 (5 bases). Per germline, CDR1 SGHNT and CDR2 YYREEE (reference sequence). V was trimmed by 4 bases and J by 5 bases, leaving 18 bases between them. CDR3 length equals 16 residues. CDR3 region: CASSRSTRSHTGELFF. The CDR3 DNA is TGTGCCAGCAGCCGTTCTACTAGAAGCCATACCGGGGAGCTGTTTTTT.

The genes are TRBV14 and TRBJ2-1; D unresolved. V lost 0 bases to trimming and J lost 1 base, with 10 bases between them. Germline-derived CDR1 and CDR2 are SGHDN and FVKESK. The CDR3 spans 16 residues. DNA for the CDR3: TGTGCCAGCAGCCAAGAAACCCGTTCATCCTACAATGAGCAGTTCTTC. It specifies CASSQETRSSYNEQFF.

The chain carries TRBV9 and TRBJ2-7; no clear D gene. This CDR3 is 15 amino acids long. Germline loops: CDR1 SGDLS, CDR2 YYNGEE. The V end was cut by 4 bases, the J end by 4 bases, with 18 bases between. The CDR3 nucleotides are TGTGCCAGCAGCAACAGCGCCCTGCCAACTTACGAGCAGTACTTC. Protein: CASSNSALPTYEQYF.

This chain connects TRBV7-8 to TRBJ2-1, with TRBD2 matching 7 bases. The CDR3 is made up of 14 amino acids. The junction had 11 bases not matched to a gene; V was cut back by 8 bases and J by 7 bases. Germline assignment: CDR1 SGHVS and CDR2 FQNEAQ. The CDR3 protein is CASGSGMNYNEQFF. CDR3 coding DNA: TGTGCCAGCGGGAGCGGGATGAATTATAATGAGCAGTTCTTC.

The rearrangement links TRBV7-2 to TRBJ2-1; D is ambiguous. The CDR3 consists of 13 residues. The germline V gene has CDR1 SGHTA and CDR2 FQGNSA. V was shortened by 6 bases and J by 2 bases, with 8 bases between the two germline ends. In DNA, the CDR3 is TGTGCCAGCAGACTGGTAGCCTACAATGAGCAGTTCTTC. Translation gives CASRLVAYNEQFF.

This clone was seen a single time. CDR3 residues: CSATTGSQPQHF. The CDR3 DNA sequence: TGCAGCGCTACGACAGGGAGCCAGCCCCAGCATTTT. This sequence joins TRBV29-1 and TRBJ1-5; 7 bases align to TRBD1. CDR3 length equals 12 residues. CDR1 and CDR2 (germline): SQVTM, ANQGSEA. V trimming: 7 bases; J trimming: 7 bases; junction bases outside the gene matches: 7.

The chain couples TRBV28 to TRBJ2-3; no firm D call. Germline CDR1 is MDHEN and CDR2 is SYDVKM. V dropped 6 bases and J dropped 6 bases, with 7 bases sitting between them. The CDR3 is 11 amino acids. The CDR3 here is CASRRYDTQYF. The CDR3 coding sequence is TGTGCCAGCAGACGGTACGATACGCAGTATTTT.

The chain joins TRBV7-3 to TRBJ1-2, with unresolved D. Germline values: CDR1 SGHTA, CDR2 FQGTGA. The CDR3 is made up of 13 amino acids. The V and J ends lost 5 bases and 2 bases respectively, with 9 bases between them. CDR3 in DNA: TGTGCCAGCAGCGATGGACCAAACTATGGCTACACCTTC. Encoded protein: CASSDGPNYGYTF.

The chain joins TRBV19 to TRBJ1-2; 8 positions match TRBD1. Germline assignment: CDR1 LNHDA and CDR2 SQIVND (reference sequence). With V trimmed by 5 bases and J by 7 bases, 6 bases remained unmatched. CDR3 size: 13 residues. The CDR3 coding sequence is TGTGCCAGTAGTTTCCGAGACAGGGGTGGCTACACCTTC. Translation gives CASSFRDRGGYTF.

J is TRBJ2-1 and V is TRBV6-5, with 11 nucleotides matching TRBD2. With 4 bases clipped from V and 6 bases from J, the junction kept 8 bases outside the gene matches. Germline V CDR1 and CDR2: MNHEY, SVGAGI. The CDR3 spans 16 residues. CDR3 DNA sequence: TGTGCCAGCAGTTCCGCGACTAGCGGGGTCTTCAATGAGCAGTTCTTC. Amino acid sequence: CASSSATSGVFNEQFF.

Regarding this clone: Being one base from a much bigger clone, this may be a read error. The same CDR3 arises from other DNA sequences in this sample as well. This chain connects TRBV27 to TRBJ1-1; D possibly corresponds to TRBD1 (5 bases). V was clipped by 3 bases and J by 4 bases, with 21 bases between them. The CDR3 totals 17 residues. Germline loops: CDR1 MNHEY, CDR2 SMNVEV (reference sequence). This chain's CDR3 is CASSFMPKTVTGTEAFF. The DNA of the CDR3 is TGTGCCAGCAGTTTTATGCCTAAGACAGTTACGGGCACTGAAGCTTTCTTT.

The chain combines TRBV10-2 with TRBJ2-1; 9 positions match TRBD1. Germline values: CDR1 WSHSY, CDR2 SAAADI. With V trimmed by 4 bases and J by 10 bases, 2 bases remained unmatched. This CDR3 has 12 residues. The CDR3 coding sequence is TGCGCCAGCAGTGGACAGGGGGACGAGCAGTTCTTC. This translates into CASSGQGDEQFF.

The J gene is TRBJ1-2, the V gene TRBV7-2; possibly TRBD1 for D (6 bases). The CDR3 length is 15 residues. The V end was cut by 2 bases, the J end by 8 bases, with 18 bases between. CDR1 and CDR2 from the germline V gene are SGHTA and FQGNSA. Here the CDR3 reads CASSLYIRTAGGYTF. The CDR3 bases are TGTGCCAGCAGCTTATATATTCGGACAGCGGGGGGCTACACCTTC.

This chain joins TRBV28 and TRBJ1-1, with unresolved D. The CDR3 runs to 12 residues. From germline, CDR1 is MDHEN and CDR2 SYDVKM. V dropped 8 bases and J dropped 7 bases, with 14 bases sitting between them. The CDR3 loop is CASGGSAVEAFF. The CDR3 DNA is TGTGCCAGCGGAGGCTCAGCCGTTGAAGCTTTCTTT.

This clone was counted between two and nine times. The chain recombines TRBV28 with TRBJ1-5; perhaps TRBD1 as D (5 bases). The CDR3 covers 15 residues. Per the germline V gene, CDR1 is MDHEN and CDR2 is SYDVKM. Between the trimmed V and J ends, which lost 5 bases and 8 bases, there was a span of 19 bases. The CDR3 reads CASSNRQGYMEPQHF. The DNA of the CDR3 is TGTGCCAGCAGTAATCGTCAGGGATACATGGAGCCCCAGCATTTT. Full variable domain (outside the CDR3, taken from reference TRBV28 and TRBJ1-5): DVKVTQSSRYLVKRTGEKVFLECVQDMDHENMFWYRQDPGLGLRLIYFSYDVKMKEKGDIPEGYSVSREKKERFSLILESASTNQTSMYLCASSNRQGYMEPQHFGDGTRLSIL.

This clone was counted ten times or more. The J gene is TRBJ2-3, the V gene TRBV27; 14 nucleotides agree with TRBD2. The trim removed 7 bases at V and 0 bases at J, leaving 6 bases unmatched. Germline loops: CDR1 MNHEY, CDR2 SMNVEV (reference sequence). This CDR3 has 17 residues. CDR3 coding DNA: TGTGCCAGCAAGGGGGGACTAGCGGGAGTAAGCACAGATACGCAGTATTTT. As protein: CASKGGLAGVSTDTQYF.

The V and J genes are TRBV19 and TRBJ2-7, with 8 bases matching TRBD1. The CDR3 has 14 residues. The germline V gene has CDR1 LNHDA and CDR2 SQIVND (reference sequence). Trimming took 6 bases from V and 0 from J; bases not matched to a gene: 4. The chain's CDR3 is CASSWTGSSYEQYF. In DNA form, the CDR3 reads TGTGCCAGTAGCTGGACAGGGAGCTCCTACGAGCAGTACTTC.